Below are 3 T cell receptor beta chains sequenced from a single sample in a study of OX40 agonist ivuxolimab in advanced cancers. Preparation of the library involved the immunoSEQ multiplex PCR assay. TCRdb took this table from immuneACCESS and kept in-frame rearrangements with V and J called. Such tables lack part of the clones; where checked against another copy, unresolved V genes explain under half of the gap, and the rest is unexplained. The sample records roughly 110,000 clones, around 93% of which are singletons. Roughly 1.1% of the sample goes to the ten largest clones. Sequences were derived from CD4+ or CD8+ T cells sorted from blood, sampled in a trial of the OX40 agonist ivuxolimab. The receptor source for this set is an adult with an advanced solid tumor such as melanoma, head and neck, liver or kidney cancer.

In DNA form, the CDR3 reads TGTGCCAGCAGCTTAGCAGCGGGAGGCCCGCACTACTTC. Amino acids: CASSLAAGGPHYF. The chain has TRBV7-6 and TRBJ2-5; 9 positions agree with TRBD2. The junction had 7 bases not matched to a gene; V was cut back by 0 bases and J by 14 bases. The CDR3 is 13 residues long. Germline values: CDR1 SGHVS, CDR2 FNYEAQ.

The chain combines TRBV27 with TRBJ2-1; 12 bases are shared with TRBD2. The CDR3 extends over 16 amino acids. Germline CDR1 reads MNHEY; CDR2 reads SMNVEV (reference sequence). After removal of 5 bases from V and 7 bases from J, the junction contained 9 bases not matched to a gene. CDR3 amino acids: CASSRSGTSGLNEQFF. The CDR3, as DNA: TGTGCCAGCAGTCGGTCCGGGACTAGCGGGCTAAATGAGCAGTTCTTC.

This chain's CDR3 is CASSLGGGEQFF. The CDR3 bases are TGTGCCAGCAGCTTAGGGGGAGGCGAGCAGTTCTTC. The chain employs TRBV7-3 and TRBJ2-1, with a weak D call TRBD2 (6 bases). The V gene lost 2 bases and the J gene lost 10 bases, with 9 bases spanning the gap. The CDR3 covers 12 residues. The germline V gene has CDR1 SGHTA and CDR2 FQGTGA.